This TCR beta chain was retrieved from a study of T cell responses to AZD1222 COVID-19 vaccine. The V segment lost 3 bases and the J segment 4 bases; nucleotides outside the gene matches: 9. The germline gives CDR1 SEHNR, CDR2 FQNEAQ (reference sequence). The CDR3 is made up of 16 amino acids. TCRdb's copy holds only in-frame clones and misses some; the assay was immunoSEQ multiplex PCR. Here the sample spans 180,000 or so clones, 92% being singletons. Pooling covered second doses at about 4 or about 12 weeks. Specimen: peripheral blood, collected 28 days after the second AZD1222 dose. This chain links TRBV7-9 with TRBJ1-2, with TRBD1 identical over 9 bases. The clonotype comes from an adult who received the AZD1222 COVID-19 vaccine. This chain's CDR3 is CASSLATGGMGYGYTF. CDR3 nucleotides: TGTGCCAGCAGCTTGGCCACAGGGGGCATGGGCTATGGCTACACCTTC.